This record looks at one T cell receptor beta chain sequence and its context. The data are from a study of CD8 T cells in ankylosing spondylitis. TCRdb re-called the 5' RACE reads through MiXCR, storing one row per CDR3 protein. Of approximately 250,000 distinct CDR3 sequences detected, around 25% appear once; the ten largest clones hold over 0.55%. V was shortened by 5 bases and J by 8 bases, with 14 bases between the two germline ends. This CDR3 region has 13 residues. CDR1 is LNHNV, CDR2 YYDKDF, per germline (reference sequence). The TCR originated in a male donor with ankylosing spondylitis or in good health (not recorded which). The sequenced material came from blood, either unsorted or a sorted T cell fraction (not recorded which). This sequence joins TRBV15 and TRBJ2-3, with a possible D match to TRBD1 (5 bases). The CDR3 is CATSGQQGGTQYF. The CDR3 region has the DNA TGTGCCACCAGCGGCCAGCAGGGTGGTACGCAGTATTTT.